This TCR beta chain appears in the sequencing data of a study of STAT5B mutations in CD4+ large granular lymphocyte leukemia. Using immunoSEQ multiplex PCR, the repertoire was profiled, and TCRdb retains in-frame clones only, with some absent. The sample records fewer than 35,000 clones, approximately 89% being singletons. The CDR3 runs to 14 residues. In germline, CDR1 is WSHSY, CDR2 SAAADI. The V segment lost 6 bases and the J segment 9 bases; nucleotides outside the gene matches: 11. The TCR comes from a human donor in good health. The rearrangement uses TRBV10-2 and TRBJ1-5; the match to TRBD1 covers 7 bases. The sequencing input was CD4+ T cells from blood buffy coats. The CDR3 loop is CASSPGTEARPQHF. For the CDR3, the DNA is TGCGCCAGCAGCCCCGGGACAGAAGCTCGGCCCCAGCATTTT.